These 11 T cell receptor beta chains originate from one sample sequenced in a study of blood T cell repertoires in COVID-19. The assay was immunoSEQ multiplex PCR, and TCRdb's table has in-frame clones only and misses some. The sample lists 250,000 to 350,000 clones, 89% occurring once. The sequencing input was peripheral blood. The receptor set was obtained from a woman aged 40 to 50 who had recovered from COVID-19.

The chain carries TRBV3-1 (or the pseudogene TRBV3-2) and TRBJ2-7, with TRBD2 as a possible D gene (6 bases). The length of the CDR3 is 15 residues. V shed 3 bases and J shed 4 bases, with 16 bases lying between them. From germline, CDR1 is LGHDT and CDR2 YNNKEL (reference sequence). CDR3 residues: CASSHPPGTAYEQYF. The CDR3 DNA is TGTGCCAGCAGCCATCCCCCCGGGACTGCATACGAGCAGTACTTC.

J is TRBJ2-7 and V is TRBV7-9; D not certain. CDR3 length: 17 amino acids. Trimming removed 5 bases at V and 6 bases at J, with 26 bases between. Germline values: CDR1 SEHNR, CDR2 FQNEAQ (reference sequence). CDR3 nucleotide sequence: TGTGCCAGCAGCCCACCCGTCGCCGGGTTCGGAGCCCTCGAGCAGTACTTC. Its protein is CASSPPVAGFGALEQYF.

CDR3 in DNA: TGTGCCAGCAGCTCGGACTATGGCACAGATACGCAGTATTTT. It encodes CASSSDYGTDTQYF. The rearrangement links TRBV4-2 to TRBJ2-3; TRBD2 is a possible D gene (6 bases). The CDR3 spans 14 residues. The germline CDR1 and CDR2 sequences are LGHNA and YNFKEQ. Trimming stripped 5 bases from V and 1 base from J, with 10 bases between.

J is TRBJ2-3 and V is TRBV28; 8 bases line up with TRBD2. The CDR3 sequence is 19 residues long. The trim removed 5 bases at V and 0 bases at J, leaving 16 bases unmatched. The germline gives CDR1 MDHEN, CDR2 SYDVKM. The CDR3 DNA reads as TGTGCCAGCAGTCCCTACTGGATGCGGGAGGTTACTAGCACAGATACGCAGTATTTT. Translated: CASSPYWMREVTSTDTQYF.

This chain links TRBV5-4 with TRBJ1-1, with TRBD1 identical over 9 bases. This CDR3 is built from 17 residues. The V gene's germline CDR1 is SGHNT and CDR2 YYREEE (reference sequence). Trimming took 0 bases from V and 2 from J; bases not matched to a gene: 8. The DNA for the CDR3 is TGTGCCAGCAGCTTGGACAGGGGGCGAGTGAGTAACACTGAAGCTTTCTTT. Its protein is CASSLDRGRVSNTEAFF.

Here the CDR3 reads CASSVAADEQFF. CDR3 sequence (DNA): TGTGCCAGCAGCGTAGCTGCGGATGAGCAGTTCTTC. This rearrangement joins TRBV9 to TRBJ2-1; D gene uncertain. The CDR3 contains 12 residues. Germline V gene data show CDR1 as SGDLS and CDR2 as YYNGEE. Trimming pared 0 bases from V and 8 bases from J, leaving 6 bases between.

In this sample, this clone turned up once. This chain uses TRBV28 with TRBJ1-1; possibly TRBD1 for D (6 bases). The CDR3 is 17 amino acids. V was trimmed by 3 bases and J by 6 bases, leaving 23 bases between them. Germline loops: CDR1 MDHEN, CDR2 SYDVKM. CDR3 sequence (DNA): TGTGCCAGCAGTTTGAGCGCCCCACAGGGTCTCGTCCCTGAAGCTTTCTTT. It translates to CASSLSAPQGLVPEAFF.

The genes are TRBV5-1 and TRBJ2-5; 8 nucleotides align to TRBD2. Trimming cost V 3 bases and J 2 bases; bases outside gene matches: 9. The CDR3 is made up of 16 amino acids. Germline CDR1 reads SGHRS; CDR2 reads YFSETQ. The DNA of the CDR3 is TGCGCCAGCAGCTACCTATTTAGCGGGACGCAAGAGACCCAGTACTTC. It codes for CASSYLFSGTQETQYF.

This clone was seen a single time. J is TRBJ2-1 and V is TRBV7-9; 11 nucleotides align to TRBD2. Germline V gene data show CDR1 as SEHNR and CDR2 as FQNEAQ (reference sequence). CDR3 size: 14 residues. V dropped 5 bases and J dropped 7; count of bases not matched to a gene: 4. Written as DNA, the CDR3 is TGTGCCAGCAGCCAGGGACTAGCGGCAAATGAGCAGTTCTTC. Residues: CASSQGLAANEQFF. Full variable domain (missing parts from reference TRBV7-9 and TRBJ2-1): DTGVSQNPRHKITKRGQNVTFRCDPISEHNRLYWYRQTLGQGPEFLTYFQNEAQLEKSRLLSDRFSAERPKGSFSTLEIQRTEQGDSAMYLCASSQGLAANEQFFGPGTRLTVL.

The chain uses TRBV4-1 and TRBJ2-7, with a weak D call TRBD1 (6 bases). The CDR3 extends over 16 amino acids. Germline loops: CDR1 MGHRA, CDR2 YSYEKL. V lost 3 bases and J lost 0, with 15 bases in between. The CDR3, as DNA: TGCGCCAGCAGCCATCATGGGGCAGGGGACTCCTACGAGCAGTACTTC. Its protein is CASSHHGAGDSYEQYF.

The chain is built from TRBV5-4 and TRBJ2-7, with D possibly matching TRBD1 (6 bases). Germline V gene lookup returns CDR1 SGHNT and CDR2 YYREEE (reference sequence). Trimming took off 0 bases at V and 6 bases at J, with 13 bases between the two ends. The CDR3 covers 14 residues. CDR3 nucleotides: TGTGCCAGCAGCTTGGACAGGGTGAAACGCGAGCAGTACTTC. As protein: CASSLDRVKREQYF.